This TCR beta chain was obtained from a study of blood T cell repertoires in COVID-19. The CDR3 is made up of 15 amino acids. V shed 4 bases and J 7 bases; nucleotides not matched to a gene: 9. CDR1 is SGHRS, CDR2 YFSETQ, per germline. Here immunoSEQ multiplex PCR was the method, and the copy in TCRdb shows in-frame clones only, minus some. The sample holds fewer than 150,000 clones, roughly 80% seen once. This receptor was obtained from a man over 45 with acute or convalescent COVID-19. The rearrangement uses TRBV5-1 and TRBJ1-4, with 8 bases matching TRBD1. Sequences were obtained from peripheral blood. This CDR3 reads CASSLLAGGGEKLFF. The CDR3 coding sequence is TGCGCCAGCAGCCTCCTTGCAGGGGGCGGTGAAAAACTGTTTTTT.